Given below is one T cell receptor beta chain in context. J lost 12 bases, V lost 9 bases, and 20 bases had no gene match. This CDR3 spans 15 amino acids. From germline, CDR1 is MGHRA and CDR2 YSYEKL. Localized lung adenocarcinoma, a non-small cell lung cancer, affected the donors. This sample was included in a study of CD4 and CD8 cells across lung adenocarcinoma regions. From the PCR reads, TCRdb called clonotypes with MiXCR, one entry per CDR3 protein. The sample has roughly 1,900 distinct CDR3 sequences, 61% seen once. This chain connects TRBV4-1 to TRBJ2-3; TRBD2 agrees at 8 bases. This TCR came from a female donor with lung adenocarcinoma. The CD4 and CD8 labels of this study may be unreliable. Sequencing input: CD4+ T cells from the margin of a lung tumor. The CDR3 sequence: CARGLGGGSTETQYF. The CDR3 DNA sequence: TGCGCCAGGGGCCTCGGGGGGGGTAGCACAGAGACCCAGTATTTT.